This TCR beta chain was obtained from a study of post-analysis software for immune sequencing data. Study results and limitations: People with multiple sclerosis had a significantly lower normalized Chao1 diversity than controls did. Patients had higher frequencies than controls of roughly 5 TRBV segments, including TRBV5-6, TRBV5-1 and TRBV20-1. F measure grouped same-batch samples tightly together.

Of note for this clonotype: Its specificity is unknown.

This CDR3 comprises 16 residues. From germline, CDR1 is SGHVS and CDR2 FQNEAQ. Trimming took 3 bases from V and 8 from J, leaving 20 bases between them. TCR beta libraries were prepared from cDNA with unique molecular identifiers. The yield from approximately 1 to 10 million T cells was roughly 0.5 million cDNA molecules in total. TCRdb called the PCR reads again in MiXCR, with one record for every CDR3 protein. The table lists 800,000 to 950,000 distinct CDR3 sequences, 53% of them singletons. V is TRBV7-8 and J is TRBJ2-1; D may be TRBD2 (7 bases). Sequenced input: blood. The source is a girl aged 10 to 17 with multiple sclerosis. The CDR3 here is CASSFRDKRDLHEQFF. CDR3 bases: TGTGCCAGCAGCTTCCGGGACAAGCGGGATCTCCATGAGCAGTTCTTC.